This T cell receptor (beta chain) was documented in a study of early T cells in non-severe SARS-CoV-2 infection. One entry per CDR3 protein results from TCRdb running MiXCR on the 5' RACE reads. The table records tens of thousands of distinct CDR3 sequences, 5% of them present only once. This clonotype has only a few counts. CDR1 SGHAT and CDR2 FQNNGV come from the germline V gene. V lost 5 bases and J lost 1, with 16 bases in between. The CDR3 sequence is 16 residues long. The origin of this receptor is an adult who was a healthcare worker with PCR-confirmed SARS-CoV-2 infection or an uninfected control (not recorded which). Sequencing was performed on whole blood, taken at baseline. The V and J genes are TRBV11-2 and TRBJ2-3; D call uncertain. The CDR3 nucleotides are TGTGCCAGCAGCCCCCCCTCGAGCGCCCGCACAGATACGCAGTATTTT. Translating it yields CASSPPSSARTDTQYF.